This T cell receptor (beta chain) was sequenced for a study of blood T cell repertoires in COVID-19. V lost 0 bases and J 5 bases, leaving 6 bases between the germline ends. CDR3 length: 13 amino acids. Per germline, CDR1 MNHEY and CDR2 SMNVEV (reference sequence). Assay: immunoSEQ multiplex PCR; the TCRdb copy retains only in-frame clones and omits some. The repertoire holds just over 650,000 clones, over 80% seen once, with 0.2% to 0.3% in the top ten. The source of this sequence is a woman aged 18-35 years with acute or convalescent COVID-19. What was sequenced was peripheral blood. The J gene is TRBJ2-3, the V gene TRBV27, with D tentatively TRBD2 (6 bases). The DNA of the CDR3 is TGTGCCAGCAGTTTATCGGAGGGAGATACGCAGTATTTT. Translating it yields CASSLSEGDTQYF.